This T cell receptor beta chain comes out of a study of breast tumors, draining lymph nodes, adjacent tissues. Comments on this clonotype: Its specificity is not known.

Breast cancer patients provided tissue from their axillary draining lymph nodes. Germline-derived CDR1 and CDR2 are SGHTA and FQGNSA. J lost 2 bases, V lost 4 bases, and 6 bases had no gene match. The CDR3 runs 16 residues. A single record per CDR3 protein comes from TCRdb applying MiXCR to the multiplex PCR reads. The sample shows under 300,000 distinct CDR3 sequences, less than 45% of them seen only once. Whole-study results and caveats: Findings are consistent with lymph node origin and intratumoral expansion of most tumor T cells. Compared with lymph nodes, tumors were less diverse; compared with nontumor tissue, more. Luminal-like breast cancer showed significantly greater tumor-nontumor repertoire similarity than basal-like breast cancer did. Data only fit, rather than demonstrated, lymph node origin of most tumor T cells.

The sample consisted of axillary lymph node tissue. The sequence was collected from a female donor with breast cancer. Some clones in this sample may be carry-over from other donors' samples. The chain couples TRBV7-2 to TRBJ2-7; 12 bases line up with TRBD2. The CDR3 sequence: CASSSSRTSGTYEQYF. CDR3 bases: TGTGCCAGCAGCTCCTCCAGGACTAGCGGGACCTACGAGCAGTACTTC. Drawing the rest from reference TRBV7-2 and TRBJ2-7, the complete variable domain is GAGVSQSPSNKVTEKGKDVELRCDPISGHTALYWYRQSLGQGLEFLIYFQGNSAPDKSGLPSDRFSAERTGGSVSTLTIQRTQQEDSAVYLCASSSSRTSGTYEQYFGPGTRLTVT.